The rows below give T cell receptor beta chains drawn from one sample of a study of blood T cell repertoires in COVID-19. TCRdb keeps only in-frame clones here, not all; method: immunoSEQ multiplex PCR. This table has approximately 97,000 clones, about 78% appearing once. Sequencing input: peripheral blood. The receptors originated from a man between 60 and 75 years old with active or convalescent COVID-19. The CDR3 runs from the conserved cysteine through the conserved F or W. The order of the fields is D gene, J gene, V gene, CDR3 length, clone size, CDR3 protein, CDR3 DNA. D genes are given only for firm matches. Only part of the rows carry a size: once, few, many, or a class if the clone is expanded.

NA | TRBJ1-2 | TRBV6-5 | 16 | NA | CASSYSRGRANYGYTF | TGTGCCAGCAGTTACTCGAGAGGGAGAGCTAACTATGGCTACACCTTC
TRBD1 | TRBJ2-6 | TRBV5-4 | 15 | once | CASRTGGSGANVLTF | TGTGCCAGCAGGACAGGGGGCTCTGGGGCCAACGTCCTGACTTTC
TRBD2 | TRBJ2-5 | TRBV6-5 | 13 | NA | CASSRERERDQYF | TGTGCCAGCAGCCGAGAGCGGGAGAGGGACCAGTACTTC
NA | TRBJ1-1 | TRBV25-1 | 15 | NA | CASSEYKDKGTEAFF | TGTGCCAGCAGTGAATATAAGGACAAGGGCACTGAAGCTTTCTTT
NA | TRBJ1-3 | TRBV10-2 | 14 | NA | CASSNRVSGNTIYF | TGCGCCAGCAGTAACAGGGTTTCTGGAAACACCATATATTTT
NA | TRBJ2-2 | TRBV25-1 | 14 | NA | CASSFRVGTGELFF | TGTGCCAGCAGTTTCAGGGTGGGGACCGGGGAGCTGTTTTTT
TRBD2 | TRBJ2-1 | TRBV6-6 | 15 | NA | CASSSKRGIYNEQFF | TGTGCCAGCAGTTCCAAGCGGGGAATCTACAATGAGCAGTTCTTC
TRBD1 | TRBJ1-2 | TRBV5-5 | 15 | NA | CASSLGPGQGYGYTF | TGTGCCAGCAGCTTAGGTCCGGGACAGGGATATGGCTACACCTTC
NA | TRBJ2-1 | TRBV19 | 13 | NA | CASSTRQANEQFF | TGTGCCAGTAGTACCAGACAGGCAAATGAGCAGTTCTTC
NA | TRBJ1-3 | TRBV7-8 | 15 | few | CASSLTGSGGNTIYF | TGTGCCAGCAGCTTAACAGGGTCGGGAGGAAACACCATATATTTT